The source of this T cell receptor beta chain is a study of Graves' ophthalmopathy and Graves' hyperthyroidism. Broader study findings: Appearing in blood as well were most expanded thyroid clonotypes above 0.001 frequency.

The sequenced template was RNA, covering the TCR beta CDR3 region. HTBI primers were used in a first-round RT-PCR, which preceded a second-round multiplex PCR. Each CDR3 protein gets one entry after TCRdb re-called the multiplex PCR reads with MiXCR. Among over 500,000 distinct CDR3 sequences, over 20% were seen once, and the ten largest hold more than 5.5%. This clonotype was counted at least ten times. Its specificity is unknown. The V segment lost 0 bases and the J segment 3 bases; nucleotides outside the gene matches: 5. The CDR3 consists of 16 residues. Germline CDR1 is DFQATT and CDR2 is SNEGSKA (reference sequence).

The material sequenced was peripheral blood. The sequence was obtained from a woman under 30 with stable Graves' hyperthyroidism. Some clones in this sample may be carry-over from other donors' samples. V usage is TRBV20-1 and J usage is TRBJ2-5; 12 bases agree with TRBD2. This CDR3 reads CSARDLTSGGKETQYF. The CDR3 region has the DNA TGCAGTGCTAGAGATCTCACTAGCGGGGGGAAAGAGACCCAGTACTTC.